These 18 T cell receptor beta chains came from one sample sequenced in a study of tumor-infiltrating lymphocytes in primary liver carcinoma. The investigators made TCR beta cDNA from roughly 0.45 ug total RNA, using a constant-region primer. Libraries of TCR beta came from three nested multiplex PCR rounds with slightly modified ARM-PCR. With TRBV1-TRBV30 forward primers and a C-beta reverse primer, the first two PCR rounds were run for roughly 9 cycles each. MiXCR, applied by TCRdb to the multiplex PCR reads, yields one record per CDR3 protein. Here the sample spans around 170,000 distinct CDR3 sequences, 50% to 75% being singletons. Extraction also yielded germline DNA, while blood RNA was obtained from unsorted whole blood. Specimen: peripheral blood. These receptors were obtained from a man aged 40-55 years with primary liver carcinoma and hepatitis B virus infection.

This chain connects TRBV28 to TRBJ2-7; D unclear. CDR3 length equals 15 residues. In germline, CDR1 is MDHEN, CDR2 SYDVKM. V lost 6 bases and J 2 bases, leaving 17 bases between the germline ends. This CDR3 is CASSPTGRSPYEQYF. CDR3 bases: TGTGCCAGCAGCCCTACCGGGCGGAGCCCCTACGAGCAGTACTTC.

Ten or more counts support this clonotype. Germline and junction disagree at one end, which may indicate a read error. The chain links TRBV12-3 or TRBV12-4 to TRBJ2-5; 10 bases line up with TRBD2. The CDR3 is 11 amino acids. For the CDR3, the DNA is TGTGCCAGCAGTTCGGGGACTAGCGCCTTCTTC. It specifies CASSSGTSAFF.

In its sample, this clonotype was seen once. The chain has TRBV7-9 and TRBJ1-3, with D possibly matching TRBD1 (6 bases). The CDR3 totals 15 residues. Trimming removed 0 bases from V and 7 bases from J, with 13 bases in between. Germline values: CDR1 SEHNR, CDR2 FQNEAQ (reference sequence). The CDR3 DNA follows: TGTGCCAGCAGCTTAGCGGGCGCAGGGGAGAACACCATATATTTT. Translation: CASSLAGAGENTIYF. Full variable domain (outside the CDR3, taken from reference TRBV7-9 and TRBJ1-3): DTGVSQNPRHKITKRGQNVTFRCDPISEHNRLYWYRQTLGQGPEFLTYFQNEAQLEKSRLLSDRFSAERPKGSFSTLEIQRTEQGDSAMYLCASSLAGAGENTIYFGEGSWLTVV.

The genes are TRBV24-1 and TRBJ1-1; no definite D call. V lost 3 bases, J lost 1 base, and 5 bases lay in between. The CDR3 covers 13 residues. Germline V gives CDR1 KGHDR, CDR2 SFDVKD. CDR3 protein: CATSDSQNTEAFF. In DNA, the CDR3 is TGTGCCACCAGTGATAGTCAGAACACTGAAGCTTTCTTT.

The genes are TRBV28 and TRBJ2-7; D not resolved. The length of the CDR3 is 11 residues. Trimming shortened V by 7 bases and J by 4 bases, and 8 bases separated the two germline ends. The germline gives CDR1 MDHEN, CDR2 SYDVKM. Here the CDR3 reads CASNQGYEQYF. In nucleotides, the CDR3 is TGTGCCAGCAACCAAGGGTACGAGCAGTACTTC.

This clonotype was observed once. The chain is built from TRBV5-5 and TRBJ1-3; no clear D gene. CDR1 is SGHKS and CDR2 is YYEKEE in the germline V gene (reference sequence). The CDR3 covers 15 residues. Trimming cost V 2 bases and J 6 bases, with 15 bases left between them. The CDR3 here is CASSFAHPAENTIYF. The CDR3 DNA reads TGTGCCAGCAGCTTCGCGCACCCAGCGGAAAACACCATATATTTT.

This clonotype was recorded many times. This chain links TRBV4-1 with TRBJ1-2; D is ambiguous. The germline V and J ends were trimmed by 2 bases and 4 bases, with 11 bases remaining between them. The V gene's germline CDR1 is MGHRA and CDR2 YSYEKL. CDR3 length equals 14 residues. The CDR3 region has the DNA TGCGCCAGCAGCCAAAACCCGGGAGTCTATGGCTACACCTTC. Its protein product is CASSQNPGVYGYTF.

This clonotype was observed once. This chain joins TRBV5-5 and TRBJ2-4; 8 nucleotides align to TRBD2. Germline-derived CDR1 and CDR2 are SGHKS and YYEKEE (reference sequence). With 4 bases clipped from V and 7 bases from J, the junction kept 10 bases outside the gene matches. This CDR3 region has 15 residues. The CDR3 DNA follows: TGTGCCAGCAGCCGCACTAGCGGCCTGGGGAACATTCAGTACTTC. Protein product: CASSRTSGLGNIQYF.

This clonotype was counted only a few times. In DNA, the CDR3 is TGTGCCAGCAGCTTATCGGTTCCGGAAAAACTGTTTTTT. Protein sequence: CASSLSVPEKLFF. The V call is TRBV7-9, the J call TRBJ1-4; D is ambiguous. Germline CDR1 is SEHNR and CDR2 is FQNEAQ (reference sequence). Trimming took 2 bases from V and 8 from J, leaving 9 bases between them. The CDR3 runs to 13 residues.

The V gene is TRBV6-5, the J gene TRBJ2-5, with 7 positions matching TRBD1. CDR1 is MNHEY and CDR2 is SVGAGI in the germline V gene. CDR3 size: 15 residues. V trimming: 5 bases; J trimming: 3 bases; junction bases outside the gene matches: 9. CDR3 sequence reads: CASSRGPGGKETQYF. CDR3 DNA sequence: TGTGCCAGCAGTAGGGGTCCAGGGGGAAAAGAGACCCAGTACTTC.

This chain links TRBV11-2 with TRBJ2-7, with no clear D. In germline, CDR1 is SGHAT, CDR2 FQNNGV. V lost 7 bases and J 0 bases, leaving 16 bases between the germline ends. This CDR3 region has 15 residues. This CDR3 reads CASNLDPGNSYEQYF. In nucleotides, the CDR3 is TGTGCCAGCAATTTAGACCCAGGTAACTCCTACGAGCAGTACTTC.

In regard to this clonotype: Since a much larger clone is just one base distant, this may be a read error. The chain links TRBV29-1 to TRBJ2-2; perhaps TRBD2 as D (7 bases). Germline CDR1 SQVTM, CDR2 ANQGSEA. The CDR3 loop spans 15 amino acids. In DNA, the CDR3 is TGCAGCGTAGGGGGGGGGCAGCAGAACACCGTGGAGCTGTTTTTT. Translated: CSVGGGQQNTVELFF.

This clonotype appeared a few times. The CDR3 sequence is CASRLTRPTNTEAFF. CDR3 bases: TGTGCCAGCAGACTTACCCGACCCACGAACACTGAAGCTTTCTTT. V is TRBV6-1 and J is TRBJ1-1; D unclear. V was trimmed by 6 bases and J by 1 base, leaving 15 bases between them. CDR3 length equals 15 residues. CDR1 and CDR2 (germline): MNHNS, SASEGT.

The table lists this clonotype with a few counts. V is TRBV30 and J is TRBJ1-5; D is uncertain. The ends were cut back, 0 bases at V and 7 bases at J, with 7 bases in the middle. CDR3 size: 12 residues. Per germline, CDR1 GTSNPN and CDR2 SVGIG (reference sequence). Here the CDR3 DNA reads TGTGCCTGGAGTGTAGGTCGGCAGCCCCAGCATTTT. Its translation is CAWSVGRQPQHF. The full variable domain, completed using reference TRBV30 and TRBJ1-5, is SQTIHQWPATLVQPVGSPLSLECTVEGTSNPNLYWYRQAAGRGLQLLFYSVGIGQISSEVPQNLSASRPQDRQFILSSKKLLLSDSGFYLCAWSVGRQPQHFGDGTRLSIL.

The CDR3 reads CASSFTPAGTQYF. DNA for the CDR3: TGTGCCAGCAGTTTCACCCCCGCGGGGACGCAGTATTTT. The rearrangement uses TRBV12-3 or TRBV12-4 and TRBJ2-3; possibly TRBD2 for D (6 bases). This CDR3 contains 13 residues. V lost 3 bases and J 9 bases, leaving 13 bases between the germline ends.

The rearrangement links TRBV4-2 to TRBJ2-1; no clear D gene. The length of the CDR3 is 16 residues. CDR1 is LGHNA and CDR2 is YNFKEQ in the germline V gene. V lost 0 bases and J 8 bases, leaving 17 bases between the germline ends. The CDR3 DNA follows: TGTGCCAGCAGCCAAGATGGTGGTTTGGGTAACGATGAGCAGTTCTTC. This translates into CASSQDGGLGNDEQFF.

This clonotype was found many times. The chain links TRBV11-2 to TRBJ1-1, with 8 bases aligning to TRBD1. CDR3 length equals 16 residues. Germline CDR1 reads SGHAT; CDR2 reads FQNNGV. V gave up 4 bases and J gave up 0 bases; unmatched junction bases: 7. DNA for the CDR3: TGTGCCAGCAGCTCCTCCGGGACAGGAATGAACACTGAAGCTTTCTTT. It encodes CASSSSGTGMNTEAFF.

Comment on this clonotype: At one end the junction does not follow the germline gene, possibly because of a read error. V gene TRBV11-2 combines with J gene TRBJ2-7; the match to TRBD2 covers 7 bases. The germline CDR1 and CDR2 sequences are SGHAT and FQNNGV. This CDR3 region has 13 residues. The CDR3 loop reads CTSSKQTSSEEYF. CDR3 bases: TGTACCAGCAGCAAACAGACTAGCTCCGAGGAGTACTTC.